Following are 23 T cell receptor beta chains from one sample sequenced in a study of OX40 agonist ivuxolimab in advanced cancers. Profiled with immunoSEQ multiplex PCR; TCRdb holds only in-frame clones, not every one. The table has 35,000 to 45,000 clones, around 91% seen once. Sequences were derived from CD4+ or CD8+ T cells sorted from blood, sampled in a trial of the OX40 agonist ivuxolimab. These receptors were taken from an adult with an advanced solid tumor such as melanoma, head and neck, liver or kidney cancer.

The V gene is TRBV6-1, the J gene TRBJ1-1, with D perhaps matching TRBD1 (5 bases). Between the trimmed V and J ends, which lost 5 bases and 5 bases, there was a span of 12 bases. The CDR3 sequence is 13 residues long. Germline assignment: CDR1 MNHNS and CDR2 SASEGT. This chain's CDR3 is CASSPIGGTEAFF. As DNA, the CDR3 is TGTGCCAGCAGTCCCATCGGGGGGACTGAAGCTTTCTTT.

This chain joins TRBV29-1 and TRBJ2-5; D possibly corresponds to TRBD2 (6 bases). Germline lookup yields CDR1 SQVTM and CDR2 ANQGSEA. This CDR3 spans 13 amino acids. V dropped 7 bases and J dropped 5 bases, with 17 bases sitting between them. For the CDR3, the DNA is TGCAGCGCATCGTTGGTGGAGGGGGAGACCCAGTACTTC. Its translation is CSASLVEGETQYF.

The rearrangement uses TRBV6-1 and TRBJ1-5; 7 bases are a match to TRBD1. From germline, CDR1 is MNHNS and CDR2 SASEGT. The trim removed 3 bases at V and 3 bases at J, leaving 8 bases unmatched. The CDR3 covers 16 residues. The CDR3, as DNA: TGTGCCAGCAGTGATCCCCGGGACAGATCCAATCAGCCCCAGCATTTT. Protein product: CASSDPRDRSNQPQHF.

This rearrangement joins TRBV28 to TRBJ2-7; 13 positions agree with TRBD2. Germline loops: CDR1 MDHEN, CDR2 SYDVKM. The CDR3 length is 15 residues. The V gene end was trimmed by 5 bases and the J gene end by 4 bases; junction bases not matched to a gene: 5. CDR3 DNA sequence: TGTGCCAGCAGTCCCCTGACTAGCGGGAGGTACGAGCAGTACTTC. This translates into CASSPLTSGRYEQYF.

The rearrangement uses TRBV6-5 and TRBJ2-7, with 9 bases lining up with TRBD1. The germline V gene has CDR1 MNHEY and CDR2 SVGAGI. This CDR3 has 13 amino acids. J gave up 4 bases and V 10 bases, and 8 bases lay outside the gene matches. The CDR3 DNA is TGTGCCACCCGACAACAGGGGGCTTACGAGCAGTACTTC. Its protein is CATRQQGAYEQYF.

The chain carries TRBV6-1 and TRBJ1-2, with 11 bases aligning to TRBD1. The CDR3 has 16 residues. Germline trimming cut 1 base from V and 3 bases from J; bases unmatched to any gene: 4. Germline V gene lookup returns CDR1 MNHNS and CDR2 SASEGT. The CDR3 is CASSEEGTGGDYGYTF. The CDR3 nucleotides are TGTGCCAGCAGTGAAGAAGGGACAGGGGGGGACTATGGCTACACCTTC.

This clone has only one observation. The chain joins TRBV5-1 to TRBJ1-3, with TRBD1 as a possible D gene (6 bases). Germline values: CDR1 SGHRS, CDR2 YFSETQ. The V end lost 7 bases, the J end lost 0 bases, and 17 bases lay between the germline ends. The CDR3 is 16 residues long. The chain's CDR3 is CASQLGGGFSGNTIYF. The CDR3 DNA reads TGCGCCAGCCAGCTTGGAGGGGGGTTCTCTGGAAACACCATATATTTT.

V and J are TRBV6-6 and TRBJ1-1, with 7 bases fitting TRBD1. The CDR3 contains 12 residues. Looked up from germline, CDR1 is MNHNY and CDR2 is SVGAGI (reference sequence). V shed 0 bases and J 10 bases; nucleotides not matched to a gene: 2. The CDR3 bases are TGTGCCAGCAGTTACTCGGACAGGAGAGCTTTCTTT. This codes for CASSYSDRRAFF.

This chain connects TRBV5-1 to TRBJ2-7, with 7 positions matching TRBD2. The ends lost 0 bases at V and 4 bases at J; junction bases unmatched: 7. The CDR3 totals 15 residues. The V gene's germline CDR1 is SGHRS and CDR2 YFSETQ. Here the CDR3 reads CASSLASSGKYEQYF. The CDR3 region has the DNA TGCGCCAGCAGCTTGGCCTCTAGCGGAAAGTACGAGCAGTACTTC. The full variable domain, rest sourced from reference TRBV5-1 and TRBJ2-7, is KAGVTQTPRYLIKTRGQQVTLSCSPISGHRSVSWYQQTPGQGLQFLFEYFSETQRNKGNFPGRFSGRQFSNSRSEMNVSTLELGDSALYLCASSLASSGKYEQYFGPGTRLTVT.

The chain couples TRBV9 to TRBJ1-5, with D hard to call. The CDR3 is 13 amino acids. Germline CDR1 reads SGDLS; CDR2 reads YYNGEE. V was pared by 0 bases and J by 3 bases, with 4 bases between. This chain's CDR3 is CASSVDPNQPQHF. CDR3 bases: TGTGCCAGCAGCGTAGATCCCAATCAGCCCCAGCATTTT.

The gene calls are TRBV30 and TRBJ2-7, with 8 bases fitting TRBD1. Unmatched junction bases numbered 6, after V lost 8 bases and J lost 0 bases. Germline V gene sequence: CDR1 GTSNPN, CDR2 SVGIG (reference sequence). The CDR3 is 13 amino acids. The DNA of the CDR3 is TGTGCCCTACAGACAGGGGTCTCCTACGAGCAGTACTTC. This gives the protein CALQTGVSYEQYF. Full variable domain (rest looked up from reference TRBV30 and TRBJ2-7): SQTIHQWPATLVQPVGSPLSLECTVEGTSNPNLYWYRQAAGRGLQLLFYSVGIGQISSEVPQNLSASRPQDRQFILSSKKLLLSDSGFYLCALQTGVSYEQYFGPGTRLTVT.

This clone was seen more than once but under ten times. This chain connects TRBV7-2 to TRBJ1-4; D remains unclear. The V gene lost 5 bases and the J gene lost 2 bases, with 12 bases spanning the gap. The germline V gene has CDR1 SGHTA and CDR2 FQGNSA. CDR3 length: 15 amino acids. In DNA, the CDR3 is TGTGCCAGCAGCCGACGTTACGGTACTAATGAAAAACTGTTTTTT. Protein product: CASSRRYGTNEKLFF. Full variable domain (rest looked up from reference TRBV7-2 and TRBJ1-4): GAGVSQSPSNKVTEKGKDVELRCDPISGHTALYWYRQSLGQGLEFLIYFQGNSAPDKSGLPSDRFSAERTGGSVSTLTIQRTQQEDSAVYLCASSRRYGTNEKLFFGSGTQLSVL.

The chain combines TRBV11-2 with TRBJ2-7, with D possibly being TRBD2 (7 bases). The V end was cut by 0 bases, the J end by 4 bases, with 16 bases between. CDR3 length: 16 residues. Germline values: CDR1 SGHAT, CDR2 FQNNGV. The CDR3 sequence is CASSLEGGALEYEQYF. In DNA, the CDR3 is TGTGCCAGCAGCTTAGAAGGGGGGGCCCTAGAATACGAGCAGTACTTC.

The V gene is TRBV14, the J gene TRBJ1-2; D is possibly TRBD1 (6 bases). This CDR3 has 13 residues. The V end was cut by 2 bases, the J end by 7 bases, with 11 bases between. CDR1 SGHDN and CDR2 FVKESK come from the germline V gene. For the CDR3, the DNA is TGTGCCAGCAGCCAATCAGGGGTTGGTGGCTACACCTTC. It is translated as CASSQSGVGGYTF.

The chain couples TRBV27 to TRBJ2-1, with TRBD2 matching over 7 bases. The germline CDR1 and CDR2 sequences are MNHEY and SMNVEV (reference sequence). The CDR3 contains 16 residues. J gave up 5 bases and V 3 bases, and 10 bases lay outside the gene matches. Here the CDR3 DNA reads TGTGCCAGCAGTTTGAGCAGGGCTAGCGGTAACAATGAGCAGTTCTTC. This sequence encodes CASSLSRASGNNEQFF.

The chain couples TRBV2 to TRBJ2-5, with TRBD2 matching 7 bases. This CDR3 spans 15 amino acids. The V gene's germline CDR1 is SNHLY and CDR2 FYNNEI. The J segment lost 5 bases and the V segment lost 3 bases, leaving 9 bases of the junction unmatched. The DNA of the CDR3 is TGTGCCAGCAGTGAGATCGCGGGAGTATCTGAGACCCAGTACTTC. Translating gives CASSEIAGVSETQYF.

The chain recombines TRBV5-1 with TRBJ2-5; 9 bases map to TRBD1. Trimming cost V 3 bases and J 5 bases; bases outside gene matches: 8. The CDR3 extends over 15 amino acids. Germline lookup yields CDR1 SGHRS and CDR2 YFSETQ. The CDR3 sequence: CASSSRTGVEETQYF. The CDR3 nucleotides are TGCGCCAGCAGCTCCCGGACAGGGGTAGAGGAGACCCAGTACTTC.

This rearrangement joins TRBV27 to TRBJ2-2, with D possibly being TRBD1 (5 bases). The CDR3 runs 14 residues. CDR1 is MNHEY and CDR2 is SMNVEV in the germline V gene (reference sequence). Deletions cut 5 bases from V and 8 bases from J, with 15 bases between. CDR3 bases: TGTGCCAGCAGTGAACTGACAGATATGGGGGAGCTGTTTTTT. It encodes CASSELTDMGELFF.

This sequence joins TRBV7-9 and TRBJ1-3, with a possible D match to TRBD1 (6 bases). Germline V lookup: CDR1 SEHNR, CDR2 FQNEAQ (reference sequence). Trimming removed 5 bases from V and 0 bases from J, with 11 bases in between. The CDR3 has 15 residues. The CDR3 DNA follows: TGTGCCAGCAGCAAACAGGGAGCCTCTGGAAACACCATATATTTT. This translates into CASSKQGASGNTIYF.

The CDR3 is CASSGTFSNQPQHF. CDR3 nucleotides: TGTGCCAGTAGCGGGACCTTTAGCAATCAGCCCCAGCATTTT. The chain recombines TRBV19 with TRBJ1-5, with D possibly TRBD1 on 5 matching bases. This CDR3 contains 14 residues. Germline-derived CDR1 and CDR2 are LNHDA and SQIVND (reference sequence). Between the trimmed V and J ends, which lost 6 bases and 0 bases, there was a span of 9 bases.

The chain is built from TRBV5-1 and TRBJ1-1, with D maybe TRBD1 (5 bases). Trimming took off 7 bases at V and 5 bases at J, with 18 bases between the two ends. Per germline, CDR1 SGHRS and CDR2 YFSETQ. The CDR3 consists of 14 residues. The CDR3 DNA reads as TGCGCCAGCTCGCCCGGGGAGGGGCGGACTGAAGCTTTCTTT. It encodes CASSPGEGRTEAFF.

The genes are TRBV18 and TRBJ2-1; possibly TRBD2 for D (6 bases). Per the germline V gene, CDR1 is KGHSH and CDR2 is LQKENI. The CDR3 sequence is 14 residues long. The germline V and J ends were trimmed by 6 bases and 4 bases, with 13 bases remaining between them. CDR3 residues: CASSGGGTYNEQFF. The CDR3 DNA sequence: TGTGCCAGCTCCGGCGGCGGGACTTACAATGAGCAGTTCTTC.

The chain uses TRBV28 and TRBJ1-3, with 9 bases lining up with TRBD1. Germline values: CDR1 MDHEN, CDR2 SYDVKM. The V gene end was trimmed by 5 bases and the J gene end by 4 bases; junction bases not matched to a gene: 12. CDR3 length equals 17 residues. CDR3 nucleotides: TGTGCCAGCAGTCCCCCTCATACAGGGGGCTTGGGAAACACCATATATTTT. Residues: CASSPPHTGGLGNTIYF.